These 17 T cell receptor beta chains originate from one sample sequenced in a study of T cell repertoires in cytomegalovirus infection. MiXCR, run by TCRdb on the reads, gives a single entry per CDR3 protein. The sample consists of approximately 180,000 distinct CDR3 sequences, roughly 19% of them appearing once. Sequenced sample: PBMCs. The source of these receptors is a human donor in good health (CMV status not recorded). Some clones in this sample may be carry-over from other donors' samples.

The CDR3 is CASSELTGYGYTF. CDR3 DNA sequence: TGTGCCAGCAGTGAACTGACAGGCTATGGCTACACCTTC. The genes are TRBV2 and TRBJ1-2; D may be TRBD1 (6 bases). The V gene lost 2 bases and the J gene lost 4 bases, with 8 bases spanning the gap. This CDR3 comprises 13 residues. The germline V gene has CDR1 SNHLY and CDR2 FYNNEI. Full variable domain (outside the CDR3, taken from reference TRBV2 and TRBJ1-2): EPEVTQTPSHQVTQMGQEVILRCVPISNHLYFYWYRQILGQKVEFLVSFYNNEISEKSEIFDDQFSVERPDGSNFTLKIRSTKLEDSAMYFCASSELTGYGYTFGSGTRLTVV.

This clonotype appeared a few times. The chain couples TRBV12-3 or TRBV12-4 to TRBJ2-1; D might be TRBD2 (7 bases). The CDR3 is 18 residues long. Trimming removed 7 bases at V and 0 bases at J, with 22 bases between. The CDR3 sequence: CASNTRGAGGSSYNEQFF. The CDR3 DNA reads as TGTGCCAGCAATACCCGGGGGGCCGGCGGGAGCTCCTACAATGAGCAGTTCTTC.

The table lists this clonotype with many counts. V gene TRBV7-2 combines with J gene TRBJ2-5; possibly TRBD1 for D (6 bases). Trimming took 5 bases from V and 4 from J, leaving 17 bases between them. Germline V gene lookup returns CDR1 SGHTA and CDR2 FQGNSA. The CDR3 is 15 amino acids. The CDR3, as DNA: TGTGCCAGCAGCCCACAGGGTGGGTTGGGAGAGACCCAGTACTTC. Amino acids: CASSPQGGLGETQYF.

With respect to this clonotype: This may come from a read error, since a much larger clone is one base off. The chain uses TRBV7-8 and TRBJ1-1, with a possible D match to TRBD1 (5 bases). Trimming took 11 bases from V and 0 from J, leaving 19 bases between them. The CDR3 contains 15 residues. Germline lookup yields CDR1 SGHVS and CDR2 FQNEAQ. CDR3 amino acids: CACISGVGVNTEAFF. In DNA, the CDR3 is TGTGCCTGCATCTCGGGAGTGGGGGTGAACACTGAAGCTTTCTTT.

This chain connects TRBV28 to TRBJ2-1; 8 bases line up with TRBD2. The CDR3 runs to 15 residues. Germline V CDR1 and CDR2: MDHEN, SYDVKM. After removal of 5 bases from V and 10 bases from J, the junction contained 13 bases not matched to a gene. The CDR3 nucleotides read TGTGCCAGCAGTCCCTCGGGGCTAGCTAGCGGGGAGCAGTTCTTC. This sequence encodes CASSPSGLASGEQFF.

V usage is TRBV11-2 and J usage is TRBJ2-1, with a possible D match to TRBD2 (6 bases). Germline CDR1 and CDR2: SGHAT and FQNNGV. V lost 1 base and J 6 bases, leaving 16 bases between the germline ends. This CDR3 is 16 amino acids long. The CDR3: CASSLGVGGPSNEQFF. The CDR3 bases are TGTGCCAGCAGCTTAGGGGTCGGGGGACCCAGCAATGAGCAGTTCTTC.

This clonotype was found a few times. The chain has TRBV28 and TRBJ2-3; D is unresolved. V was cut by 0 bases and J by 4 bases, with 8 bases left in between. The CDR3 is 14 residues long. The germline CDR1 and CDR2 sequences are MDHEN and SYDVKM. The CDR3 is CASSLWRSSDTQYF. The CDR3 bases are TGTGCCAGCAGTTTATGGCGGTCTTCAGATACGCAGTATTTT.

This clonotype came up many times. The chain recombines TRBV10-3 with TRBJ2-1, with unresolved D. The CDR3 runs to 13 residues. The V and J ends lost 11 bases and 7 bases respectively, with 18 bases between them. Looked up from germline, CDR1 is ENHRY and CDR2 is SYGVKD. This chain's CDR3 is CAFRDPSENEQFF. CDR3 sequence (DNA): TGTGCCTTCCGAGACCCCTCGGAGAATGAGCAGTTCTTC.

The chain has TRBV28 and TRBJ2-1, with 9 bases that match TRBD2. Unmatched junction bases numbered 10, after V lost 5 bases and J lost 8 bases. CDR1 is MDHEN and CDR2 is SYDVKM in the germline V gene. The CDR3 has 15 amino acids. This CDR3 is CASSQELAGRDEQFF. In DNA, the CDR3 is TGTGCCAGCAGTCAAGAACTAGCGGGTCGCGATGAGCAGTTCTTC.

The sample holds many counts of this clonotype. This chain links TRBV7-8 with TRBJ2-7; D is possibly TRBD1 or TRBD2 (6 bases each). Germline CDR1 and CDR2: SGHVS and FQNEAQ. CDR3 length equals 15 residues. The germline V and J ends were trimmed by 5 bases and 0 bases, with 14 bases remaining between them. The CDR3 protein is CASSLGGSSSYEQYF. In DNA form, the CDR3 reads TGTGCCAGCAGCCTGGGGGGCTCCAGCTCCTACGAGCAGTACTTC.

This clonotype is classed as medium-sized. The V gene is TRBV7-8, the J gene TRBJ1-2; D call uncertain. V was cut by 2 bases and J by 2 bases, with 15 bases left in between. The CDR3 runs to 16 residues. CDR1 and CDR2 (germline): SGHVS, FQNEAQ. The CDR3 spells CASSLSAPAPNYGYTF. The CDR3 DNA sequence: TGTGCCAGCAGCTTATCGGCCCCTGCCCCCAACTATGGCTACACCTTC. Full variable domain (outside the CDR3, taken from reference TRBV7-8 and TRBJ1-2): GAGVSQSPRYKVAKRGQDVALRCDPISGHVSLFWYQQALGQGPEFLTYFQNEAQLDKSGLPSDRFFAERPEGSVSTLKIQRTQQEDSAVYLCASSLSAPAPNYGYTFGSGTRLTVV.

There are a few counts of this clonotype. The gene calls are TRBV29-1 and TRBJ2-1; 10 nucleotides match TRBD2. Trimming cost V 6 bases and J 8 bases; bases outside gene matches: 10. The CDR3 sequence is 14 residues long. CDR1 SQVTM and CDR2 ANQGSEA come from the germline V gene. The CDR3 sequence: CSVQRLAGVDEQFF. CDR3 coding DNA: TGCAGCGTCCAAAGGCTAGCGGGAGTCGATGAGCAGTTCTTC.

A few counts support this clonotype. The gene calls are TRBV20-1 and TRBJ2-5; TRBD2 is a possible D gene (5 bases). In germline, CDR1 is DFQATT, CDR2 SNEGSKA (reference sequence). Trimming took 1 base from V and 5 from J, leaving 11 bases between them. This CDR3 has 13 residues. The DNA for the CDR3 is TGCAGTGCTAGAGCTAGCAGCGCCGAGACCCAGTACTTC. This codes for CSARASSAETQYF.

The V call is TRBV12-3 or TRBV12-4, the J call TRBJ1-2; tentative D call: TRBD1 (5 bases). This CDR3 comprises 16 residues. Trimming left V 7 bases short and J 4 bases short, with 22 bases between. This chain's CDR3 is CASTPRGTSTSYGYTF. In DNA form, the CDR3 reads TGTGCCAGCACACCGAGGGGCACATCCACCTCCTATGGCTACACCTTC.

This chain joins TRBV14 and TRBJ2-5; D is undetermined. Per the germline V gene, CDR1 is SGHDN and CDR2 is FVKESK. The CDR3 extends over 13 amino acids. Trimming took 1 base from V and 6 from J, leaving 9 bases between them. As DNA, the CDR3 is TGTGCCAGCAGCCAAGGCCCCCTGAAGACCCAGTACTTC. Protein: CASSQGPLKTQYF. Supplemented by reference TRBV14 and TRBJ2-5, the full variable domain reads EAGVTQFPSHSVIEKGQTVTLRCDPISGHDNLYWYRRVMGKEIKFLLHFVKESKQDESGMPNNRFLAERTGGTYSTLKVQPAELEDSGVYFCASSQGPLKTQYFGPGTRLLVL.

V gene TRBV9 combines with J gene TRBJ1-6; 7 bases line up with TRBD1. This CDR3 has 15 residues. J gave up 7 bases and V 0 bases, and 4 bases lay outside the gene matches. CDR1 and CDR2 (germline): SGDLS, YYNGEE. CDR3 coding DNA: TGTGCCAGCAGCGTAGGAGGGGGCGAAAATTCACCCCTCCACTTT. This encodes CASSVGGGENSPLHF.

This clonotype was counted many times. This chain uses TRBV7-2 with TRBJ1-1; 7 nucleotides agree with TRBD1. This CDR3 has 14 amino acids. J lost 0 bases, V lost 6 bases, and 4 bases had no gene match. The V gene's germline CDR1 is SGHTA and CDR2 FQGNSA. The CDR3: CASRPGQMNTEAFF. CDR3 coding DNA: TGTGCCAGCAGACCGGGACAGATGAACACTGAAGCTTTCTTT. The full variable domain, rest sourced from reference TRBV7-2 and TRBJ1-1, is GAGVSQSPSNKVTEKGKDVELRCDPISGHTALYWYRQSLGQGLEFLIYFQGNSAPDKSGLPSDRFSAERTGGSVSTLTIQRTQQEDSAVYLCASRPGQMNTEAFFGQGTRLTVV.